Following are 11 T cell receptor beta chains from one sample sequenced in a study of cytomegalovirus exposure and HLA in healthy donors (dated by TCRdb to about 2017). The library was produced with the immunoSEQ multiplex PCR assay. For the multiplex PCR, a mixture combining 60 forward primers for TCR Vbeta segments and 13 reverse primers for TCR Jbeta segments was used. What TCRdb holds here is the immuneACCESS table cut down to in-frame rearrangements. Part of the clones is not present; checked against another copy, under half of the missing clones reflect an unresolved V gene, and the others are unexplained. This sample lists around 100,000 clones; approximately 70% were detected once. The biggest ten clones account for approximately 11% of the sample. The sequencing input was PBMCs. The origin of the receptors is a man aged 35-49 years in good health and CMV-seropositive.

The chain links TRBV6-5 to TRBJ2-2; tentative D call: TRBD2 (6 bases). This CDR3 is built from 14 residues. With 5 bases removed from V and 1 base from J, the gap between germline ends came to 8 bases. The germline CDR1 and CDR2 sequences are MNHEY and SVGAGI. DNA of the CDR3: TGTGCCAGCAGTGTGGGAGGGAACACCGGGGAGCTGTTTTTT. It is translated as CASSVGGNTGELFF.

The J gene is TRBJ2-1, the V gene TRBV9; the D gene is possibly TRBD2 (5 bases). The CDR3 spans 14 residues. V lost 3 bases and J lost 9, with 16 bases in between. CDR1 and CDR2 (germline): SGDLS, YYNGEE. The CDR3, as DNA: TGTGCCAGCAGCGACACAAACGGGGTACGTGAGCAGTTCTTC. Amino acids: CASSDTNGVREQFF.

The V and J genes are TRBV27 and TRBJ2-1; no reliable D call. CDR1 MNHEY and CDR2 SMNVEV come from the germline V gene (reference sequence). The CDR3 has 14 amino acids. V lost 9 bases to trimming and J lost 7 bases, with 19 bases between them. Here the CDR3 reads CASRGQLFGNEQFF. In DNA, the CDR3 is TGTGCCAGTCGCGGTCAGTTATTTGGAAATGAGCAGTTCTTC.

The CDR3 region has the DNA TGTGCCAGCAGTGACTCGCAGGCCTCCGGGGAGCTGTTTTTT. It encodes CASSDSQASGELFF. V usage is TRBV6-4 and J usage is TRBJ2-2; D remains ambiguous. CDR1 and CDR2 (germline): MRHNA, SNTAGT. The CDR3 runs 14 residues. Deletions cut 0 bases from V and 6 bases from J, with 8 bases between.

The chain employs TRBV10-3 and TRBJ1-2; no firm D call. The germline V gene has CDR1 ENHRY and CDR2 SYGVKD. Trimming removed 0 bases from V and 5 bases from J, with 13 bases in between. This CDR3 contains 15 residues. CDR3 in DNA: TGTGCCATCAGTGAGTCGAGAGGGAGCTTATATGGCTACACCTTC. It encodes CAISESRGSLYGYTF.

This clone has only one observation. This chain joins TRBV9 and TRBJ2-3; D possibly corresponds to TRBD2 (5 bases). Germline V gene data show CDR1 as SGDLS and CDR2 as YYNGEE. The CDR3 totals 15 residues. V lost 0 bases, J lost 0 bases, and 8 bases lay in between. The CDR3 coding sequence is TGTGCCAGCAGCGTAGCTTGGACTAGCACAGATACGCAGTATTTT. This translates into CASSVAWTSTDTQYF.

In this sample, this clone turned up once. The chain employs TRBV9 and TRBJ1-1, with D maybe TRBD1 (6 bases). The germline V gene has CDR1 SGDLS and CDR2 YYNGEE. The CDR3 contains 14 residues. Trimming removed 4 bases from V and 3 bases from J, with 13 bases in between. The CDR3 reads CASSPPDRDTEAFF. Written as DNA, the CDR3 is TGTGCCAGCAGCCCTCCGGACAGAGACACTGAAGCTTTCTTT.

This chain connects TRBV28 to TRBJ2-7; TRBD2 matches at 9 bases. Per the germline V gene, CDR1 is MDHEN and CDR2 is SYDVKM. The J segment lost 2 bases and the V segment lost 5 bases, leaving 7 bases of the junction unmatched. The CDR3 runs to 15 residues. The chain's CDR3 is CASSPRTSVTYEQYF. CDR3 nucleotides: TGTGCCAGCAGTCCTCGGACTAGCGTGACCTACGAGCAGTACTTC. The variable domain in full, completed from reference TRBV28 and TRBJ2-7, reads DVKVTQSSRYLVKRTGEKVFLECVQDMDHENMFWYRQDPGLGLRLIYFSYDVKMKEKGDIPEGYSVSREKKERFSLILESASTNQTSMYLCASSPRTSVTYEQYFGPGTRLTVT.

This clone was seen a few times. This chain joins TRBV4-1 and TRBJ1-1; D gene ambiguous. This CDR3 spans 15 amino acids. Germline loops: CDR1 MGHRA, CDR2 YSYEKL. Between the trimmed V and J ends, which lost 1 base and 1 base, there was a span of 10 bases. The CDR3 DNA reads TGCGCCAGCAGCCAAGGCCAAGTAGAGAACACTGAAGCTTTCTTT. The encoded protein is CASSQGQVENTEAFF.

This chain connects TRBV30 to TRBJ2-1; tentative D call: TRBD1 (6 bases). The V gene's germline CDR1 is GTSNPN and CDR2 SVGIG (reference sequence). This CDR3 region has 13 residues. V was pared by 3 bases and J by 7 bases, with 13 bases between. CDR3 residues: CAWRDTGINEQFF. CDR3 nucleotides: TGTGCCTGGAGGGATACAGGGATTAATGAGCAGTTCTTC.

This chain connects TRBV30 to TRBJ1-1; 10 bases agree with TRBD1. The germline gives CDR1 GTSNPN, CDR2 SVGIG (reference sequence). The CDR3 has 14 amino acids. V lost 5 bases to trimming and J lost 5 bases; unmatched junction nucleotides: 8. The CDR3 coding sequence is TGTGCCTGGGTAGGGACAGGGGATGCGACTGAAGCTTTCTTT. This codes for CAWVGTGDATEAFF.